The 30 T cell receptor beta chains below were found in one sample sequenced in a study of cytomegalovirus exposure and HLA in healthy donors. The data were produced by immunoSEQ multiplex PCR, yet TCRdb's version contains in-frame clones alone and is incomplete. The profile shows about 140,000 clones, about four fifths of them singletons. Sequences were obtained from PBMCs. These TCRs come from a woman aged 25 to 45 in good health and CMV-seronegative.

V gene TRBV2 combines with J gene TRBJ2-2, with 11 nucleotides matching TRBD2. CDR1 SNHLY and CDR2 FYNNEI come from the germline V gene. The CDR3 totals 17 residues. J was trimmed by 1 base and V by 6 bases; bases with no gene match: 7. The CDR3 coding sequence is TGTGCCAGCAGAGTACTAGCGGGGGCCGAGAACACCGGGGAGCTGTTTTTT. Its protein product is CASRVLAGAENTGELFF.

V gene TRBV28 combines with J gene TRBJ1-4, with 9 bases identical to TRBD1. Trimming cost V 6 bases and J 10 bases; bases outside gene matches: 6. CDR1 and CDR2 (germline): MDHEN, SYDVKM. This CDR3 has 13 residues. CDR3 sequence reads: CASRGQGFAKLFF. In DNA, the CDR3 is TGTGCCAGCAGGGGACAGGGTTTTGCAAAACTGTTTTTT.

V gene TRBV28 combines with J gene TRBJ1-1; 9 nucleotides agree with TRBD1. Germline values: CDR1 MDHEN, CDR2 SYDVKM. The CDR3 is made up of 14 amino acids. V dropped 3 bases and J dropped 12; count of bases not matched to a gene: 11. The CDR3 region is CASSLIPGQGRSFF. DNA of the CDR3: TGTGCCAGCAGTTTGATTCCGGGACAGGGTAGGTCTTTCTTT.

This clone appeared a few times. V usage is TRBV10-1 and J usage is TRBJ1-2; weak D call: TRBD1 (6 bases). The germline V gene has CDR1 WNHNN and CDR2 SYGVQD (reference sequence). The V end lost 11 bases, the J end lost 4 bases, and 14 bases lay between the germline ends. CDR3 length equals 12 residues. The CDR3 bases are TGCGCCGGTCGAAGGGGGGGCTATGGCTACACCTTC. It yields the protein CAGRRGGYGYTF.

The gene calls are TRBV5-4 and TRBJ2-6; D call uncertain. Germline CDR1 is SGHNT and CDR2 is YYREEE (reference sequence). Trimming left V 6 bases short and J 4 bases short, with 8 bases between. The CDR3 runs to 13 residues. The CDR3 nucleotides read TGTGCCAGCACCAGGTTAGGGGCCAACGTCCTGACTTTC. As protein: CASTRLGANVLTF.

The chain combines TRBV6-5 with TRBJ2-2, with D perhaps TRBD2 (6 bases). V gave up 6 bases and J gave up 4 bases, with 15 bases separating them. This CDR3 has 15 residues. Per germline, CDR1 MNHEY and CDR2 SVGAGI. The CDR3 region has the DNA TGTGCCAGCAGAACGGGTGGGGGACTCACCGGGGAGCTGTTTTTT. Its protein product is CASRTGGGLTGELFF.

This clone was seen just once. The chain couples TRBV7-2 to TRBJ1-1; maybe TRBD1 (5 bases). Trimming took off 4 bases at V and 13 bases at J, with 16 bases between the two ends. The CDR3 length is 12 residues. Germline loops: CDR1 SGHTA, CDR2 FQGNSA. CDR3 residues: CASSSAGRSLFF. DNA for the CDR3: TGTGCCAGCAGCTCCGCAGGGCGCAGTCTTTTCTTT.

This clone occurred once. This chain uses TRBV9 with TRBJ1-3, with D possibly matching TRBD1 (5 bases). The V gene's germline CDR1 is SGDLS and CDR2 YYNGEE. V lost 0 bases and J lost 4, with 20 bases in between. The CDR3 consists of 18 residues. The CDR3 DNA follows: TGTGCCAGCAGCGTAGTCAGAGAGGCAGGGCCGAGGGGAAACACCATATATTTT. It codes for CASSVVREAGPRGNTIYF.

The chain couples TRBV6-5 to TRBJ1-2, with no clear D. The CDR3 is made up of 12 amino acids. Per germline, CDR1 MNHEY and CDR2 SVGAGI. The V end was cut by 5 bases, the J end by 8 bases, with 12 bases between. The CDR3: CASSREGLGYTF. DNA for the CDR3: TGTGCCAGCAGTAGGGAGGGTCTAGGCTACACCTTC.

The rearrangement uses TRBV4-2 and TRBJ1-2; tentatively, D is TRBD1 (5 bases). Germline loops: CDR1 LGHNA, CDR2 YNFKEQ. With 6 bases removed from V and 4 bases from J, the gap between germline ends came to 9 bases. The CDR3 runs 12 residues. CDR3 residues: CASRGGVYGYTF. The DNA of the CDR3 is TGTGCCAGCAGGGGGGGAGTCTATGGCTACACCTTC.

CDR3: CASNCTGVGVMNTEAFF. The CDR3 DNA is TGTGCCAGCAACTGCACAGGGGTCGGCGTCATGAACACTGAAGCTTTCTTT. The chain is built from TRBV27 and TRBJ1-1; 7 bases line up with TRBD1. The CDR3 sequence is 17 residues long. Germline V CDR1 and CDR2: MNHEY, SMNVEV (reference sequence). J gave up 0 bases and V 7 bases, and 14 bases lay outside the gene matches.

This clone was picked up one time. V is TRBV28 and J is TRBJ1-2; 9 nucleotides align to TRBD1. V gave up 4 bases and J gave up 2 bases; unmatched junction bases: 5. From germline, CDR1 is MDHEN and CDR2 SYDVKM. CDR3 length: 15 amino acids. CDR3 protein: CASSSQGQGNYGYTF. The CDR3 DNA follows: TGTGCCAGCAGTTCTCAGGGACAGGGAAACTATGGCTACACCTTC.

This chain uses TRBV4-3 with TRBJ2-3; 9 bases match TRBD2. The CDR3 is 16 amino acids. V lost 1 base to trimming and J lost 6 bases; unmatched junction nucleotides: 8. Germline CDR1 LGHNA, CDR2 YSLEER. The CDR3 is CASSQGGKRGADTQYF. The CDR3 nucleotides read TGCGCCAGCAGCCAAGGCGGAAAGCGGGGGGCCGATACGCAGTATTTT.

Comments on this clone: Other DNA sequences from this sample encode an identical CDR3 as well. The rearrangement joins TRBV2 to TRBJ2-3, with 9 bases lining up with TRBD1. CDR1 SNHLY and CDR2 FYNNEI come from the germline V gene. The CDR3 is made up of 14 amino acids. With 6 bases clipped from V and 4 bases from J, the junction kept 5 bases outside the gene matches. Here the CDR3 reads CASSRDRVPDTQYF. Written as DNA, the CDR3 is TGTGCCAGCAGCAGGGACAGGGTCCCAGATACGCAGTATTTT.

The gene calls are TRBV25-1 and TRBJ1-3; D ambiguous. Trimming left V 6 bases short and J 0 bases short, with 15 bases between. The CDR3 is 16 residues long. Germline V gives CDR1 MGHDK, CDR2 SYGVNS. Here the CDR3 reads CASRAFGVPSGNTIYF. In DNA form, the CDR3 reads TGTGCCAGCAGAGCCTTCGGGGTCCCCTCTGGAAACACCATATATTTT.

The chain combines TRBV5-4 with TRBJ2-2, with TRBD1 matching over 7 bases. The CDR3 spans 15 residues. V lost 3 bases and J lost 0; bases outside the gene matches: 2. The germline CDR1 and CDR2 sequences are SGHNT and YYREEE (reference sequence). The CDR3 DNA reads TGTGCCAGCAGCTCGGGACAGACGAACACCGGGGAGCTGTTTTTT. It specifies CASSSGQTNTGELFF.

The rearrangement uses TRBV5-1 and TRBJ1-6, with 8 bases fitting TRBD1. The CDR3 is 14 amino acids. Germline V gene lookup returns CDR1 SGHRS and CDR2 YFSETQ. Losses at the gene ends were 4 bases for V and 10 bases for J; bases not matched to a gene: 7. DNA of the CDR3: TGCGCCAGCAGCAACCGGACAGGGAACTCACCCCTCCACTTT. Translating it yields CASSNRTGNSPLHF.

The chain is built from TRBV5-6 and TRBJ2-2, with 7 bases identical to TRBD1. Germline CDR1 SGHDT, CDR2 YYEEEE. V lost 3 bases, J lost 6 bases, and 8 bases stayed unmatched. This CDR3 has 15 residues. CDR3 nucleotide sequence: TGTGCCAGCAGCTCGACAGGGTTAGGCGCCGGGGAGCTGTTTTTT. Its translation is CASSSTGLGAGELFF.

This clone was seen more than once but under ten times. This sequence joins TRBV6-6 and TRBJ1-3; 7 bases agree with TRBD1. V trimming: 5 bases; J trimming: 3 bases; junction bases outside the gene matches: 10. From germline, CDR1 is MNHNY and CDR2 SVGAGI (reference sequence). This CDR3 is built from 16 residues. This CDR3 is CASSGPGQRDGNTIYF. In DNA form, the CDR3 reads TGTGCCAGCAGTGGACCGGGACAGAGAGATGGAAACACCATATATTTT.

The chain is built from TRBV6-6 and TRBJ2-3; 11 bases align to TRBD2. The CDR3 extends over 16 amino acids. J gave up 1 base and V 7 bases, and 7 bases lay outside the gene matches. Germline V lookup: CDR1 MNHNY, CDR2 SVGAGI (reference sequence). The CDR3 DNA reads as TGTGCCAGCACACCATTTAGCGGGGGGGGCACAGATACGCAGTATTTT. This sequence encodes CASTPFSGGGTDTQYF.

Comment on this clone: Other DNA variants within this sample encode the same CDR3. This sequence joins TRBV5-1 and TRBJ2-1, with D maybe TRBD1 (6 bases). The CDR3 covers 13 residues. CDR1 is SGHRS and CDR2 is YFSETQ in the germline V gene. With 0 bases removed from V and 6 bases from J, the gap between germline ends came to 7 bases. The CDR3 spells CASSLVGGNEQFF. The CDR3 DNA reads as TGCGCCAGCAGCTTGGTAGGGGGCAATGAGCAGTTCTTC. Looking up the rest from reference TRBV5-1 and TRBJ2-1 gives the full variable domain: KAGVTQTPRYLIKTRGQQVTLSCSPISGHRSVSWYQQTPGQGLQFLFEYFSETQRNKGNFPGRFSGRQFSNSRSEMNVSTLELGDSALYLCASSLVGGNEQFFGPGTRLTVL.

V usage is TRBV5-1 and J usage is TRBJ1-1, with no clear D. Trimming took off 0 bases at V and 0 bases at J, with 12 bases between the two ends. Germline V CDR1 and CDR2: SGHRS, YFSETQ. The CDR3 contains 16 residues. The DNA for the CDR3 is TGCGCCAGCAGCTTGGGTGTAGGGAGCATGAACACTGAAGCTTTCTTT. This codes for CASSLGVGSMNTEAFF.

The chain employs TRBV11-2 and TRBJ1-2, with a tentative D call TRBD1 (5 bases). Germline loops: CDR1 SGHAT, CDR2 FQNNGV. This CDR3 spans 16 amino acids. With 0 bases removed from V and 4 bases from J, the gap between germline ends came to 15 bases. The CDR3 coding sequence is TGTGCCAGCAGCTTAGATTTCACCTCGGGGGGCTATGGCTACACCTTC. It translates to CASSLDFTSGGYGYTF.

The rearrangement uses TRBV6-1 and TRBJ2-4, with TRBD1 matching over 9 bases. This CDR3 has 14 amino acids. CDR1 is MNHNS, CDR2 SASEGT, per germline. J lost 7 bases, V lost 5 bases, and 6 bases had no gene match. The CDR3 DNA is TGTGCCAGCAGTCCCACAGGGGGCTGGAACATTCAGTACTTC. Translating it yields CASSPTGGWNIQYF.

The V call is TRBV28, the J call TRBJ2-7; 7 nucleotides line up with TRBD1. The V gene's germline CDR1 is MDHEN and CDR2 SYDVKM. There are 14 residues in the CDR3. V was pared by 1 base and J by 3 bases, with 3 bases of the junction left unmatched. The CDR3 region has the DNA TGTGCCAGCAGTTTATATTGGGACAGCTACGAGCAGTACTTC. This encodes CASSLYWDSYEQYF.

The chain has TRBV27 and TRBJ2-7, with D tentatively TRBD1 (5 bases). V lost 6 bases and J lost 5, with 11 bases in between. Per germline, CDR1 MNHEY and CDR2 SMNVEV (reference sequence). The CDR3 is 12 residues long. DNA of the CDR3: TGTGCCAGCAGCAGGGATTTCGACGAGCAGTACTTC. It codes for CASSRDFDEQYF.

The rearrangement joins TRBV5-1 to TRBJ2-2, with TRBD2 identical over 13 bases. CDR3 length equals 15 residues. CDR1 and CDR2 (germline): SGHRS, YFSETQ. V was pared by 4 bases and J by 5 bases, with 2 bases of the junction left unmatched. As DNA, the CDR3 is TGCGCCAGCAGCGGGACTAGCGGGGTTACCGGGGAGCTGTTTTTT. It specifies CASSGTSGVTGELFF.

The genes are TRBV6-5 and TRBJ1-2; D is unresolved. CDR1 MNHEY and CDR2 SVGAGI come from the germline V gene. V was cut by 6 bases and J by 6 bases, with 8 bases left in between. The CDR3 length is 11 residues. CDR3 residues: CASSSVDGYTF. CDR3 nucleotides: TGTGCCAGCAGCTCGGTTGATGGCTACACCTTC.

The chain uses TRBV7-8 and TRBJ1-1; D uncertain. The CDR3 covers 17 residues. V was shortened by 8 bases and J by 4 bases, with 26 bases between the two germline ends. Germline assignment: CDR1 SGHVS and CDR2 FQNEAQ. The CDR3 reads CASAWTGRARAPTEAFF. CDR3 DNA: TGTGCCAGCGCATGGACCGGCCGGGCGAGGGCACCCACTGAAGCTTTCTTT.

The V gene is TRBV15, the J gene TRBJ2-5, with 8 bases matching TRBD2. The V and J ends lost 0 bases and 10 bases, in that order; junction bases with no gene match: 10. Germline assignment: CDR1 LNHNV and CDR2 YYDKDF (reference sequence). This CDR3 comprises 15 residues. CDR3 DNA: TGTGCCACCAGCAGAGATGTGACTAGCGCATACCACCAGTACTTC. Amino acid sequence: CATSRDVTSAYHQYF.